This TCR beta chain was sequenced for a study of T cells in Graves' hyperthyroidism and ophthalmopathy. Across the study: Before any treatment, at initial diagnosis, peripheral blood was collected. Whole-study findings and limits: Most thyroid clonotypes that were expanded above 0.001 also turned up in blood. In validation, the model predicted ophthalmopathy. These predictions came a median about 6.2 months before onset.

RNA transcripts were the template for amplifying TCR beta CDR3 regions. First-round RT-PCR with HTBI primers amplified the TCR CDR3 region. TCRdb processed the multiplex PCR reads anew with MiXCR; each CDR3 protein has one entry. The sample lists roughly 650,000 distinct CDR3 sequences, roughly 16% seen once, with roughly 3.4% in the top ten. The diagnoses drew upon clinical symptoms, serum thyroxine and TRAb, thyroid ultrasound and orbital computed tomography. The CDR3 loop spans 15 amino acids. J was trimmed by 6 bases and V by 5 bases; bases with no gene match: 10. Germline V gene data show CDR1 as SEHNR and CDR2 as FQNEAQ (reference sequence). This clonotype was seen a handful of times. Its antigen remains unknown.

The chain links TRBV7-9 to TRBJ2-3; TRBD2 matches at 8 bases. The receptor's source is a woman between 35 and 50 years old with Graves' ophthalmopathy. The material sequenced was blood. The CDR3 loop is CASSRSGALWDTQYF. Written as DNA, the CDR3 is TGTGCCAGCAGCCGTAGCGGGGCCCTGTGGGATACGCAGTATTTT. Full variable domain (missing parts from reference TRBV7-9 and TRBJ2-3): DTGVSQNPRHKITKRGQNVTFRCDPISEHNRLYWYRQTLGQGPEFLTYFQNEAQLEKSRLLSDRFSAERPKGSFSTLEIQRTEQGDSAMYLCASSRSGALWDTQYFGPGTRLTVL.